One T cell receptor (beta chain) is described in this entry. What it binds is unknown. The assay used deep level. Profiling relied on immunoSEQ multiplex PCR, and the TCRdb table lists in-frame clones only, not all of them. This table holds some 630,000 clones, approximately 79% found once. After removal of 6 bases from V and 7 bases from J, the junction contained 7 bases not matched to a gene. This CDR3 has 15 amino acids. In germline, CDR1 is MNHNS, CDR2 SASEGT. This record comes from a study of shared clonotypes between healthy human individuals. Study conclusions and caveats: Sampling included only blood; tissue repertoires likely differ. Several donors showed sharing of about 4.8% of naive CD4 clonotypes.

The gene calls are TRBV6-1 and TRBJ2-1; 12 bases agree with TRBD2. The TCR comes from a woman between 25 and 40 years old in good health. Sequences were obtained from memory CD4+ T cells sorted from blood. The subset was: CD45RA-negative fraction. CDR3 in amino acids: CASSGLAGGPNEQFF. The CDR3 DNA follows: TGTGCCAGCAGCGGCCTAGCGGGAGGGCCAAATGAGCAGTTCTTC.